The 27 T cell receptor beta chains below come from one sample, sequenced in a study of tumor-infiltrating lymphocytes in primary liver carcinoma. Both blood RNA, taken from unsorted whole blood, and germline DNA were extracted. A primer matching the constant region was used to make TCR beta cDNA from approximately 500 ng of total RNA. Researchers made the TCR beta libraries by running three nested multiplex PCR rounds with slightly modified ARM-PCR. With TRBV1-TRBV30 forward primers and a C-beta reverse primer, the first two PCR rounds were run for approximately 9 cycles each. Each CDR3 protein gets one entry after TCRdb re-called the multiplex PCR reads with MiXCR. Here the sample spans 310,000 or so distinct CDR3 sequences, 58% being singletons. The sequenced material came from peripheral blood. The receptor set was obtained from a woman under 40 with primary liver carcinoma and hepatitis B virus infection.

For this clonotype: A read error may explain this, as a much larger clone is one base away. The CDR3 sequence is CASGRSRSNNEQFF. The CDR3 bases are TGTGCCAGCGGGAGAAGCAGGAGCAACAATGAGCAGTTCTTC. This chain uses TRBV6-2 or TRBV6-3 with TRBJ2-1; a possible D gene is TRBD2 (5 bases). The length of the CDR3 is 14 residues. Germline loops: CDR1 MNHEY, CDR2 SVGEGT. V was pared by 8 bases and J by 5 bases, with 16 bases between.

Notes on this clonotype: Just one base apart from a much larger clone, this may be a read error. The conserved phenylalanine or tryptophan is not found at the CDR3 terminus, so this likely reflects a read error. V is TRBV29-1 and J is TRBJ2-3; no definite D call. V dropped 4 bases and J dropped 4 bases, with 12 bases sitting between them. Germline V gene lookup returns CDR1 SQVTM and CDR2 ANQGSEA. This CDR3 contains 13 residues. The CDR3 bases are TGCAGCGTTGGATTAAACTTGGCAGATACGCAGTATTAT. Translating it yields CSVGLNLADTQYY.

Of note for this clonotype: This is likely a read error, given that the CDR3 carries no conserved phenylalanine or tryptophan at its end. The rearrangement uses TRBV6-2 or TRBV6-3 and TRBJ1-4; D gene ambiguous. Trimming took off 3 bases at V and 9 bases at J, with 11 bases between the two ends. This CDR3 is built from 13 residues. The germline V gene has CDR1 MNHEY and CDR2 SVGEGT. CDR3 nucleotide sequence: TGTGCCAGCAGTTATCTCGCGGTTAAAAAACTGTTTTTG. Amino acid sequence: CASSYLAVKKLFL.

The genes are TRBV6-6 and TRBJ2-1; 9 nucleotides match TRBD2. Germline-derived CDR1 and CDR2 are MNHNY and SVGAGI (reference sequence). V lost 7 bases, J lost 7 bases, and 5 bases stayed unmatched. CDR3 length equals 13 residues. CDR3 loop: CASKAGGGNEQFF. The CDR3 DNA reads TGTGCCAGCAAAGCGGGAGGAGGAAATGAGCAGTTCTTC.

The CDR3 loop is CSVLVSSEQFF. CDR3 DNA sequence: TGCAGCGTCTTGGTGAGCAGTGAGCAGTTCTTC. The rearrangement joins TRBV29-1 to TRBJ2-1; D not certain. Between the trimmed V and J ends, which lost 6 bases and 9 bases, there was a span of 12 bases. The CDR3 runs to 11 residues. Germline V gives CDR1 SQVTM, CDR2 ANQGSEA.

This clonotype was counted many times. This rearrangement joins TRBV10-2 to TRBJ2-3; 13 bases line up with TRBD2. CDR1 and CDR2 from the germline V gene are WSHSY and SAAADI. CDR3 length: 14 residues. V lost 1 base and J lost 10; bases outside the gene matches: 2. The CDR3 DNA is TGCGCCAGCAGTGAGTGGACTAGCGGGAGTTCGCAGTATTTT. Protein sequence: CASSEWTSGSSQYF.

The chain recombines TRBV18 with TRBJ1-4; the D is unclear. This CDR3 is built from 16 residues. Germline CDR1 and CDR2: KGHSH and LQKENI. V lost 3 bases and J lost 0, with 11 bases in between. The CDR3: CASSPRGIATNEKLFF. The DNA for the CDR3 is TGTGCCAGCTCACCCCGAGGGATTGCAACTAATGAAAAACTGTTTTTT. The full variable domain, rest sourced from reference TRBV18 and TRBJ1-4, is NAGVMQNPRHLVRRRGQEARLRCSPMKGHSHVYWYRQLPEEGLKFMVYLQKENIIDESGMPKERFSAEFPKEGPSILRIQQVVRGDSAAYFCASSPRGIATNEKLFFGSGTQLSVL.

With respect to this clonotype: This may come from a read error, since a much larger clone is one base off. V gene TRBV6-5 combines with J gene TRBJ2-3, with D unresolved. Germline V gives CDR1 MNHEY, CDR2 SVGAGI. The V gene lost 7 bases and the J gene lost 2 bases, with 13 bases spanning the gap. The CDR3 spans 14 residues. CDR3: CASNPIGPTDTQYF. The CDR3 bases are TGTGCCAGCAACCCGATTGGCCCCACAGATACGCAGTATTTT.

This chain uses TRBV6-2 or TRBV6-3 with TRBJ2-1; TRBD2 aligns across 7 bases. The CDR3 spans 16 residues. CDR1 MNHEY and CDR2 SVGEGT come from the germline V gene. After removal of 6 bases from V and 4 bases from J, the junction contained 12 bases not matched to a gene. The CDR3 spells CASSTAGGRAYNEQFF. The CDR3 DNA reads as TGTGCCAGCAGCACGGCTGGTGGGAGGGCGTACAATGAGCAGTTCTTC.

As for this clonotype: At one boundary the junction diverges from the germline segment, which might be a read error. The chain has TRBV6-2 or TRBV6-3 and TRBJ2-7; D assignment may be TRBD1 or TRBD2 (5 bases each). Looked up from germline, CDR1 is MNHEY and CDR2 is SVGEGT. The CDR3 has 14 residues. As DNA, the CDR3 is TGTGCCAGCAGCTGGTGGGACCTCTCCTACGAGCAGCACTTC. Translating it yields CASSWWDLSYEQHF.

This clonotype has more than one count but fewer than ten. This may stem from a read error, because a much larger clone lies one nucleotide away. This chain links TRBV11-2 with TRBJ2-3; possibly TRBD1 for D (5 bases). Germline CDR1 reads SGHAT; CDR2 reads FQNNGV. CDR3 size: 15 residues. The CDR3 is CASGFWQGDTDTQYF. As DNA, the CDR3 is TGTGCCAGCGGCTTCTGGCAGGGTGATACAGATACGCAGTATTTT.

The chain is built from TRBV11-2 and TRBJ2-5; tentative D call: TRBD1 (6 bases). The length of the CDR3 is 19 residues. The germline gives CDR1 SGHAT, CDR2 FQNNGV. Trimming shortened V by 4 bases and J by 2 bases, and 26 bases separated the two germline ends. The CDR3 DNA reads TGTGCCAGCAGCTCAGGGGACCTTTCGAGAGGCCATATACAAGAGACCCAGTACTTC. Residues: CASSSGDLSRGHIQETQYF.

This clonotype was counted only a few times. Because the CDR3 is missing its conserved closing phenylalanine or tryptophan, this is likely a read error. V and J are TRBV4-1 and TRBJ1-5; D call uncertain. Germline CDR1 MGHRA, CDR2 YSYEKL. Trimming left V 4 bases short and J 6 bases short, with 16 bases between. CDR3 size: 15 residues. CDR3 nucleotides: TGCGCCAGCAGCCTAACCGAAAGGACCCTTCAGCCCCAGCATCTT. Encoded protein: CASSLTERTLQPQHL.

Regarding this clonotype: This may come from a read error, since a much larger clone is one base off. The chain uses TRBV4-1 and TRBJ2-7; D unresolved. Germline assignment: CDR1 MGHRA and CDR2 YSYEKL. This CDR3 contains 14 residues. The CDR3 region is CASGQVRSFHEQYF. CDR3 nucleotide sequence: TGCGCCAGCGGCCAAGTAAGGAGTTTCCACGAGCAGTACTTC.

Notes on this clonotype: At one boundary the junction diverges from the germline segment, which might be a read error. The chain combines TRBV24-1 with TRBJ1-2, with D perhaps TRBD1 (5 bases). Germline CDR1 reads KGHDR; CDR2 reads SFDVKD. The CDR3 runs 13 residues. CDR3 protein: CATNDWGNYGYTF. CDR3 coding DNA: TGTGCCACCAATGATTGGGGGAACTATGGCTACACCTTC.

With regard to this clonotype: A much larger clone lies one base from this, so it may be a read error. The CDR3 DNA follows: TGCGCCAGCAACCCTGTATGGGCCACCTCTCACTACGAGCAGTACTTC. This translates into CASNPVWATSHYEQYF. This rearrangement joins TRBV4-3 to TRBJ2-7, with D hard to call. Germline CDR1 is LGHNA and CDR2 is YSLEER. V dropped 7 bases and J dropped 3 bases, with 22 bases sitting between them. The CDR3 contains 16 residues.

Of note for this clonotype: It may be a read error: a sequence one base away is much more abundant. The chain links TRBV7-8 to TRBJ2-1; 10 positions match TRBD2. Trimming at V came to 1 base and at J to 12 bases, leaving 12 bases not matched to a gene. Germline CDR1 reads SGHVS; CDR2 reads FQNEAQ. There are 16 residues in the CDR3. The DNA of the CDR3 is TGTGCCAGCAGCTTAGGGGGGCCTAGCGGGAGTGATGCGCAGTTCTTC. It is translated as CASSLGGPSGSDAQFF.

This sequence joins TRBV11-2 and TRBJ2-5; D gene uncertain. V was trimmed by 8 bases and J by 5 bases, leaving 24 bases between them. CDR1 and CDR2 (germline): SGHAT, FQNNGV. This CDR3 comprises 16 residues. The CDR3 sequence: CASGSFLGSIWETQYF. The CDR3 region has the DNA TGTGCCAGCGGCTCCTTCCTAGGCTCGATTTGGGAGACCCAGTACTTC.

Turning to this clonotype: One base away lies a much larger clone, so this may be a sequencing read error. The gene calls are TRBV29-1 and TRBJ2-7, with 9 bases that match TRBD1. V dropped 1 base and J dropped 9; count of bases not matched to a gene: 7. The CDR3 totals 13 residues. Per the germline V gene, CDR1 is SQVTM and CDR2 is ANQGSEA. The CDR3 coding sequence is TGCAGCGTTGAAGGTACGGGACAGGGTTGGCAGTACTTC. Translation: CSVEGTGQGWQYF.

A note on this clonotype: With a much larger clone just one base away, this may be a read error. The chain is built from TRBV12-3 or TRBV12-4 and TRBJ1-3; D unresolved. The CDR3 runs to 14 residues. CDR3 protein: CASSMQETGNTTYF. The CDR3 coding sequence is TGTGCCAGCAGTATGCAGGAGACTGGAAACACCACATATTTT.

A remark on this clonotype: This may be a read error: a much more frequent sequence differs by one nucleotide. The chain employs TRBV29-1 and TRBJ1-2; D unclear. The CDR3 length is 11 residues. The germline gives CDR1 SQVTM, CDR2 ANQGSEA. CDR3 residues: CNSSDTDGYTF. The CDR3 DNA follows: TGCAACTCTTCCGACACTGACGGCTACACCTTC. Variable domain in full (rest from reference TRBV29-1 and TRBJ1-2): SAVISQKPSRDICQRGTSLTIQCQVDSQVTMMFWYRQQPGQSLTLIATANQGSEATYESGFVIDKFPISRPNLTFSTLTVSNMSPEDSSIYLCNSSDTDGYTFGSGTRLTVV.

On this clonotype: Just one base apart from a much larger clone, this may be a read error. The genes are TRBV5-4 and TRBJ2-1, with D tentatively TRBD1 or TRBD2 (5 bases each). Germline V gives CDR1 SGHNT, CDR2 YYREEE (reference sequence). The CDR3 has 16 amino acids. In DNA form, the CDR3 reads TGTGCCAGCAGCTTTGGTGGGGGAGAATACTACGATGAGCAGTTCTTC. Its protein is CASSFGGGEYYDEQFF.

Regarding this clonotype: The germline gene is not matched at one end of the junction; a read error may be the cause. This chain joins TRBV6-5 and TRBJ1-2; D uncertain. The CDR3 contains 18 residues. CDR1 MNHEY and CDR2 SVGAGI come from the germline V gene. CDR3 nucleotide sequence: TGTGACAGCAGTTACTCGGTGTCGAGCTGGACCGCCTCGGGCGGCTACACCTTC. Its translation: CDSSYSVSSWTASGGYTF.

In the case of this clonotype: Just one base apart from a much larger clone, this may be a read error. The V gene is TRBV29-1, the J gene TRBJ2-7; 11 nucleotides match TRBD2. The V gene's germline CDR1 is SQVTM and CDR2 ANQGSEA. The CDR3 is made up of 14 amino acids. V shed 6 bases and J 3 bases; nucleotides not matched to a gene: 7. The CDR3 protein is CSVATSGRIYEQYF. The CDR3 DNA reads as TGCAGCGTCGCTACTAGCGGGAGAATCTACGAGCAGTACTTC.

This clonotype was counted a few times. This CDR3 is missing its conserved last phenylalanine or tryptophan, likely due to a read error. This CDR3 is CASSQDRTYTEAFL. Here the CDR3 DNA reads TGCGCCAGCAGCCAAGATCGTACGTACACTGAAGCTTTCCTT. The chain is built from TRBV4-1 and TRBJ1-1; D is uncertain. V gave up 0 bases and J gave up 3 bases, with 8 bases separating them. This CDR3 region has 14 residues. Germline CDR1 reads MGHRA; CDR2 reads YSYEKL.

Note on this clonotype: This may be a read error: a much more frequent sequence differs by one nucleotide. DNA for the CDR3: TGCGCCAGCAGCCAGGGGACAGGGACAACCTACGAGCAGTACTTC. Translated, it gives CASSQGTGTTYEQYF. The rearrangement uses TRBV4-3 and TRBJ2-7; 9 nucleotides line up with TRBD1. This CDR3 spans 15 amino acids. V was pared by 3 bases and J by 2 bases, with 5 bases of the junction left unmatched. From germline, CDR1 is LGHNA and CDR2 YSLEER.

Points on this clonotype: Since a much larger clone is just one base distant, this may be a read error. Likely a read error: the CDR3 ends without its conserved phenylalanine or tryptophan. This chain uses TRBV6-6 with TRBJ2-2; 8 positions match TRBD2. The CDR3 runs to 16 residues. The J segment lost 5 bases and the V segment lost 6 bases, leaving 11 bases of the junction unmatched. The germline V gene encodes CDR1 MNHNY and CDR2 SVGAGI (reference sequence). The CDR3 nucleotides are TGTGCCAGCAGCAGAAGCGGGAGTAGTACGACCGGGGAGCTGTTTATT. Translated: CASSRSGSSTTGELFI.